These 29 T cell receptor beta chains originate from one sample sequenced in a study of blood T cell repertoires in COVID-19. TCRdb's table, derived via immunoSEQ multiplex PCR, lists solely in-frame clones and lacks some. The table has 200,000 or so clones, approximately 84% seen once; the top ten hold less than 8.5%. The sample comprised PBMCs or T cells enriched from blood (not recorded which). These receptors came from a man in his forties who had recovered from COVID-19.

J is TRBJ1-4 and V is TRBV5-1, with 9 positions matching TRBD1. This CDR3 has 18 amino acids. The germline CDR1 and CDR2 sequences are SGHRS and YFSETQ. V trimming: 1 base; J trimming: 0 bases; junction bases outside the gene matches: 7. CDR3 sequence reads: CASSLRSGTGTTNEKLFF. The CDR3 DNA reads TGCGCCAGCAGCTTGAGGTCCGGGACAGGGACAACTAATGAAAAACTGTTTTTT.

V usage is TRBV7-3 and J usage is TRBJ1-1; D possibly corresponds to TRBD1 (5 bases). Germline CDR1 reads SGHTA; CDR2 reads FQGTGA. This CDR3 region has 16 residues. The V gene lost 4 bases and the J gene lost 4 bases, with 19 bases spanning the gap. The CDR3 nucleotides are TGTGCCAGCAGCTCCAAGGTGGGGGGAATTGGCACTGAAGCTTTCTTT. This translates into CASSSKVGGIGTEAFF.

The genes are TRBV2 and TRBJ2-2; 8 nucleotides agree with TRBD2. Germline V gene lookup returns CDR1 SNHLY and CDR2 FYNNEI. Trimming took 7 bases from V and 5 from J; bases not matched to a gene: 12. This CDR3 contains 16 residues. The CDR3 DNA reads TGTGCCAGCACAGCCCAGAGCGGGGGCCCAACCGGGGAGCTGTTTTTT. It specifies CASTAQSGGPTGELFF. Full variable domain (missing parts from reference TRBV2 and TRBJ2-2): EPEVTQTPSHQVTQMGQEVILRCVPISNHLYFYWYRQILGQKVEFLVSFYNNEISEKSEIFDDQFSVERPDGSNFTLKIRSTKLEDSAMYFCASTAQSGGPTGELFFGEGSRLTVL.

This clone was observed a few times. V usage is TRBV11-2 and J usage is TRBJ2-7; 8 bases align to TRBD2. Germline V gene data show CDR1 as SGHAT and CDR2 as FQNNGV. Trimming cost V 5 bases and J 5 bases; bases outside gene matches: 5. The CDR3 spans 13 residues. The CDR3 region has the DNA TGTGCCAGCAGCCTCGGGGGGGACAACGAGCAGTACTTC. Translating it yields CASSLGGDNEQYF.

This rearrangement joins TRBV11-2 to TRBJ1-3, with D hard to call. The CDR3 spans 15 residues. V lost 5 bases and J lost 3, with 14 bases in between. The germline gives CDR1 SGHAT, CDR2 FQNNGV. The CDR3 DNA reads as TGTGCCAGCAGCGCGGTCGACGCCTATGGAAACACCATATATTTT. This gives the protein CASSAVDAYGNTIYF.

The chain couples TRBV28 to TRBJ1-1; a possible D gene is TRBD1 (5 bases). Trimming pared 6 bases from V and 0 bases from J, leaving 14 bases between. Per the germline V gene, CDR1 is MDHEN and CDR2 is SYDVKM. This CDR3 has 15 amino acids. The CDR3 is CASRKPGPMNTEAFF. The CDR3 region has the DNA TGTGCCAGCAGGAAACCAGGGCCCATGAACACTGAAGCTTTCTTT.

This clone occurred a few times. The V call is TRBV9, the J call TRBJ1-1; no clear D. Germline assignment: CDR1 SGDLS and CDR2 YYNGEE. V lost 0 bases to trimming and J lost 8 bases, with 11 bases between them. This CDR3 is 13 amino acids long. The CDR3 DNA follows: TGTGCCAGCAGCGTAGTGTGGAAGAGGGAAGCTTTCTTT. Amino acids: CASSVVWKREAFF.

J is TRBJ1-1 and V is TRBV7-2; no clear D gene. The CDR3 is 14 residues long. V dropped 1 base and J dropped 4 bases, with 10 bases sitting between them. CDR1 is SGHTA and CDR2 is FQGNSA in the germline V gene. CDR3 DNA: TGTGCCAGCAGCTTAGGTTTCGGGTCCACTGAAGCTTTCTTT. Protein product: CASSLGFGSTEAFF.

This clone has a handful of counts. The chain carries TRBV29-1 and TRBJ1-2; tentatively, D is TRBD1 (5 bases). The germline V gene encodes CDR1 SQVTM and CDR2 ANQGSEA. The V gene lost 4 bases and the J gene lost 1 base, with 10 bases spanning the gap. This CDR3 has 13 residues. The CDR3 nucleotides are TGCAGCGTTGTGCCGGGGGTTAACTATGGCTACACCTTC. The encoded protein is CSVVPGVNYGYTF.

This clone was detected a few times. The gene calls are TRBV7-9 and TRBJ2-2; 10 bases match TRBD2. The J segment lost 2 bases and the V segment lost 7 bases, leaving 13 bases of the junction unmatched. The CDR3 spans 18 residues. The germline gives CDR1 SEHNR, CDR2 FQNEAQ (reference sequence). The CDR3 coding sequence is TGTGCCAGCATCCACCCCCTAGCGGGGGCTATCAACACCGGGGAGCTGTTTTTT. As protein: CASIHPLAGAINTGELFF. The full variable domain, its missing parts supplied by reference TRBV7-9 and TRBJ2-2, is DTGVSQNPRHKITKRGQNVTFRCDPISEHNRLYWYRQTLGQGPEFLTYFQNEAQLEKSRLLSDRFSAERPKGSFSTLEIQRTEQGDSAMYLCASIHPLAGAINTGELFFGEGSRLTVL.

The CDR3 is CASSQEPGGQGTNYGYTF. CDR3 DNA: TGCGCCAGCAGCCAAGAACCGGGGGGACAGGGAACTAACTATGGCTACACCTTC. This rearrangement joins TRBV4-1 to TRBJ1-2; 9 bases line up with TRBD1. In germline, CDR1 is MGHRA, CDR2 YSYEKL. This CDR3 is 18 amino acids long. The trim removed 0 bases at V and 0 bases at J, leaving 8 bases unmatched.

The CDR3 coding sequence is TGTGCCAGTAGGCCGGACAGGGGGGAAGAGACCCAGTACTTC. Translating gives CASRPDRGEETQYF. This sequence joins TRBV19 and TRBJ2-5, with 10 bases that match TRBD1. With 6 bases clipped from V and 3 bases from J, the junction kept 4 bases outside the gene matches. CDR1 and CDR2 from the germline V gene are LNHDA and SQIVND (reference sequence). This CDR3 has 14 amino acids.

The chain recombines TRBV11-2 with TRBJ2-1, with D possibly matching TRBD2 (6 bases). Germline V gene data show CDR1 as SGHAT and CDR2 as FQNNGV. CDR3 size: 14 residues. V was shortened by 4 bases and J by 4 bases, with 11 bases between the two germline ends. The CDR3 DNA sequence: TGTGCCAGCAGCTCCCCGGGGGTTTACAATGAGCAGTTCTTC. As protein: CASSSPGVYNEQFF.

This chain uses TRBV5-1 with TRBJ1-6, with 8 nucleotides matching TRBD1. Germline CDR1 SGHRS, CDR2 YFSETQ. This CDR3 comprises 21 residues. The V gene end was trimmed by 4 bases and the J gene end by 1 base; junction bases not matched to a gene: 19. The CDR3 nucleotides read TGCGCCAGCAGCCCAACGCCCGGGACAGGCATTGGAATGTCCTATAATTCACCCCTCCACTTT. It translates to CASSPTPGTGIGMSYNSPLHF.

The rearrangement joins TRBV18 to TRBJ2-5; TRBD2 aligns across 7 bases. CDR1 is KGHSH, CDR2 LQKENI, per germline. CDR3 length: 16 amino acids. V was pared by 3 bases and J by 1 base, with 8 bases of the junction left unmatched. CDR3 protein: CASSPRPGLLQETQYF. The CDR3 DNA reads as TGTGCCAGCTCACCCCGACCGGGACTACTCCAAGAGACCCAGTACTTC.

The chain is built from TRBV5-5 and TRBJ1-2; D remains unclear. The V end was cut by 2 bases, the J end by 2 bases, with 10 bases between. The germline V gene has CDR1 SGHKS and CDR2 YYEKEE (reference sequence). The CDR3 loop spans 14 amino acids. The CDR3 DNA is TGTGCCAGCAGCTTTGACAACCTCAACTATGGCTACACCTTC. Protein sequence: CASSFDNLNYGYTF.

V usage is TRBV10-3 and J usage is TRBJ1-5, with a possible D match to TRBD1 (6 bases). Germline V gene lookup returns CDR1 ENHRY and CDR2 SYGVKD. Between the trimmed V and J ends, which lost 0 bases and 0 bases, there was a span of 12 bases. This CDR3 spans 17 amino acids. CDR3 sequence reads: CAISESGGGVSNQPQHF. The CDR3 nucleotides are TGTGCCATCAGTGAGTCAGGGGGTGGGGTTAGCAATCAGCCCCAGCATTTT.

This chain uses TRBV7-2 with TRBJ2-2; 9 positions match TRBD2. The length of the CDR3 is 15 residues. Trimming took 6 bases from V and 4 from J; bases not matched to a gene: 6. Germline CDR1 and CDR2: SGHTA and FQGNSA. In nucleotides, the CDR3 is TGTGCCAGCAGTCTTACTAGCGGGCCCACCGGGGAGCTGTTTTTT. It yields the protein CASSLTSGPTGELFF.

This chain joins TRBV13 and TRBJ2-7; the match to TRBD1 covers 10 bases. Germline CDR1 and CDR2: PRHDT and FYEKMQ (reference sequence). The V segment lost 6 bases and the J segment 1 base; nucleotides outside the gene matches: 18. The CDR3 runs 19 residues. The chain's CDR3 is CASSPSETGGLPTSYEQYF. As DNA, the CDR3 is TGTGCCAGCAGTCCTTCGGAGACAGGGGGCTTACCTACTTCCTACGAGCAGTACTTC.

V gene TRBV5-1 combines with J gene TRBJ1-5; no clear D gene. The CDR3 consists of 13 residues. The germline V gene encodes CDR1 SGHRS and CDR2 YFSETQ. V gave up 0 bases and J gave up 6 bases, with 7 bases separating them. CDR3 nucleotides: TGCGCCAGCAGCTTGGGGTCCGGTCAGCCCCAGCATTTT. It is translated as CASSLGSGQPQHF. Combining the CDR3 with reference TRBV5-1 and TRBJ1-5 gives the whole variable domain KAGVTQTPRYLIKTRGQQVTLSCSPISGHRSVSWYQQTPGQGLQFLFEYFSETQRNKGNFPGRFSGRQFSNSRSEMNVSTLELGDSALYLCASSLGSGQPQHFGDGTRLSIL.

This chain links TRBV10-3 with TRBJ2-1; D possibly corresponds to TRBD2 (6 bases). This CDR3 has 12 residues. CDR1 is ENHRY, CDR2 SYGVKD, per germline. The germline V and J ends were trimmed by 2 bases and 10 bases, with 9 bases remaining between them. The CDR3 region has the DNA TGTGCCATCAGTGAGCCGGGACTCGAGCAGTTCTTC. Amino acids: CAISEPGLEQFF.

This chain links TRBV4-2 with TRBJ2-5; 15 bases line up with TRBD2. The CDR3 extends over 17 amino acids. CDR1 and CDR2 from the germline V gene are LGHNA and YNFKEQ. After removal of 1 base from V and 2 bases from J, the junction contained 2 bases not matched to a gene. CDR3 in amino acids: CASSQVGTSGGQETQYF. DNA for the CDR3: TGTGCCAGCAGCCAAGTAGGGACTAGCGGGGGGCAAGAGACCCAGTACTTC.

The CDR3 here is CASTLEGGNTIYF. The CDR3 DNA sequence: TGTGCCAGCACCTTGGAGGGGGGAAACACCATATATTTT. The chain carries TRBV6-5 and TRBJ1-3, with D perhaps TRBD1 (5 bases). The CDR3 consists of 13 residues. V was clipped by 7 bases and J by 4 bases, with 11 bases between them. Germline V gene lookup returns CDR1 MNHEY and CDR2 SVGAGI.

A single count supports this clone. The chain employs TRBV9 and TRBJ2-3; TRBD1 might be the D (7 bases). The germline V gene has CDR1 SGDLS and CDR2 YYNGEE. Trimming left V 4 bases short and J 3 bases short, with 15 bases between. This CDR3 has 15 amino acids. In DNA form, the CDR3 reads TGTGCCAGCAGCCGGAGGGGGCAGGCAACAGATACGCAGTATTTT. Amino acid sequence: CASSRRGQATDTQYF.

This chain links TRBV2 with TRBJ2-7; TRBD2 is a possible D gene (6 bases). Trimming pared 4 bases from V and 6 bases from J, leaving 19 bases between. The germline CDR1 and CDR2 sequences are SNHLY and FYNNEI. This CDR3 comprises 15 residues. CDR3 nucleotide sequence: TGTGCCAGCAGTGTTTCTGCCATGGGGGGAGGCGAGCAGTACTTC. It translates to CASSVSAMGGGEQYF.

The rearrangement uses TRBV6-5 and TRBJ1-1; maybe TRBD1 (6 bases). There are 13 residues in the CDR3. Trimming took 11 bases from V and 2 from J, leaving 15 bases between them. The germline CDR1 and CDR2 sequences are MNHEY and SVGAGI. This CDR3 is CAVVDRLNTEAFF. DNA for the CDR3: TGTGCCGTTGTGGACAGATTAAACACTGAAGCTTTCTTT.

This chain links TRBV6-5 with TRBJ2-5; TRBD1 might be the D (6 bases). Germline V gives CDR1 MNHEY, CDR2 SVGAGI. V was shortened by 7 bases and J by 2 bases, with 17 bases between the two germline ends. CDR3 length: 15 amino acids. CDR3 residues: CASTPGGHMQETQYF. The CDR3 coding sequence is TGTGCCAGCACCCCTGGGGGACACATGCAAGAGACCCAGTACTTC.

This clone was detected only a few times. V gene TRBV25-1 combines with J gene TRBJ2-7; D call uncertain. V lost 4 bases to trimming and J lost 0 bases, with 4 bases between them. Germline CDR1 is MGHDK and CDR2 is SYGVNS. The CDR3 covers 12 residues. The DNA of the CDR3 is TGTGCCAGCAGTGCCGTCTCCTACGAGCAGTACTTC. It codes for CASSAVSYEQYF.

The count of this clone is one. The rearrangement uses TRBV2 and TRBJ1-2; 9 bases align to TRBD1. From germline, CDR1 is SNHLY and CDR2 FYNNEI. J lost 5 bases, V lost 2 bases, and 6 bases had no gene match. The CDR3 totals 15 residues. The CDR3 here is CASSEQLTGGYGYTF. CDR3 sequence (DNA): TGTGCCAGCAGTGAACAGCTGACAGGGGGTTATGGCTACACCTTC. Full variable domain (remainder filled in from reference TRBV2 and TRBJ1-2): EPEVTQTPSHQVTQMGQEVILRCVPISNHLYFYWYRQILGQKVEFLVSFYNNEISEKSEIFDDQFSVERPDGSNFTLKIRSTKLEDSAMYFCASSEQLTGGYGYTFGSGTRLTVV.